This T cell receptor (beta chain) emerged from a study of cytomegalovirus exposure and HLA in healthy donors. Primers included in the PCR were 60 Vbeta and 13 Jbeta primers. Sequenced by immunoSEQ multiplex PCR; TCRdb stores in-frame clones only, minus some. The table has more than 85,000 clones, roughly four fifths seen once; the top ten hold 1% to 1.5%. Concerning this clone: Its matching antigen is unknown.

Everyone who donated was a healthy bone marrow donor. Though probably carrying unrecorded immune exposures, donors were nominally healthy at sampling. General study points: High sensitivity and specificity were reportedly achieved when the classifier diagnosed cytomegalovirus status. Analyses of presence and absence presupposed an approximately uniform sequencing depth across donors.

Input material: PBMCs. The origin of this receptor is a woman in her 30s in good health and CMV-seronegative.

The DNA for the CDR3 is TGTGCCAGCAGGACAGGGGCGAACACCGGGGAGCTGTTTTTT. Its translation is CASRTGANTGELFF. V and J are TRBV13 and TRBJ2-2; 8 nucleotides agree with TRBD1. Germline assignment: CDR1 PRHDT and CDR2 FYEKMQ (reference sequence). J was trimmed by 0 bases and V by 6 bases; bases with no gene match: 0. CDR3 length: 14 residues. The variable domain in full, with the rest retrieved from reference TRBV13 and TRBJ2-2, is AAGVIQSPRHLIKEKRETATLKCYPIPRHDTVYWYQQGPGQDPQFLISFYEKMQSDKGSIPDRFSAQQFSDYHSELNMSSLELGDSALYFCASRTGANTGELFFGEGSRLTVL.